Below, 10 T cell receptor beta chains from the same sample are listed, as sequenced in a study of cytomegalovirus exposure and HLA in healthy donors. PCR amplification relied on 60 Vbeta primers (plus 13 Jbeta primers). Generated by immunoSEQ multiplex PCR, the TCRdb table keeps only in-frame clones and is missing some. This sample has 150,000 to 200,000 clones, with around 80% found just once. Sample: PBMCs. The receptors derive from a woman aged 50 to 60 in good health and CMV-seropositive.

The rearrangement links TRBV28 to TRBJ2-7; 8 bases agree with TRBD1. The germline V gene has CDR1 MDHEN and CDR2 SYDVKM. There are 20 residues in the CDR3. Unmatched junction bases numbered 20, after V lost 4 bases and J lost 0 bases. CDR3 in amino acids: CASSSRPQGAQGGSSYEQYF. CDR3 DNA sequence: TGTGCCAGCAGTTCTCGCCCCCAGGGGGCGCAGGGCGGAAGCTCCTACGAGCAGTACTTC.

V usage is TRBV4-1 and J usage is TRBJ1-2, with D tentatively TRBD1 (6 bases). Looked up from germline, CDR1 is MGHRA and CDR2 is YSYEKL. This CDR3 spans 14 amino acids. V was trimmed by 1 base and J by 4 bases, leaving 10 bases between them. CDR3 coding DNA: TGCGCCAGCAGCCAAGTAGCAGGGGCCTATGGCTACACCTTC. This sequence encodes CASSQVAGAYGYTF.

The V call is TRBV19, the J call TRBJ1-1, with D possibly TRBD1 on 5 matching bases. V lost 8 bases and J 4 bases, leaving 11 bases between the germline ends. The CDR3 loop spans 12 amino acids. In germline, CDR1 is LNHDA, CDR2 SQIVND (reference sequence). This chain's CDR3 is CASSSGRTEAFF. The DNA of the CDR3 is TGTGCCAGTTCTTCAGGGCGCACTGAAGCTTTCTTT.

This clone showed up just once. The V call is TRBV28, the J call TRBJ2-5; D ambiguous. The CDR3 has 12 residues. Trimming removed 8 bases from V and 0 bases from J, with 7 bases in between. Germline V gene lookup returns CDR1 MDHEN and CDR2 SYDVKM. This CDR3 reads CASGSYQETQYF. CDR3 bases: TGTGCCAGCGGCTCCTACCAAGAGACCCAGTACTTC.

Only one count was recorded for this clone. The genes are TRBV9 and TRBJ1-2; D ambiguous. CDR3 size: 12 residues. CDR1 is SGDLS and CDR2 is YYNGEE in the germline V gene. V was cut by 4 bases and J by 8 bases, with 12 bases left in between. The CDR3 coding sequence is TGTGCCAGCAGCTCCGCGGGCTCGGGCTACACCTTC. As protein: CASSSAGSGYTF.

The chain employs TRBV6-1 and TRBJ1-1; D ambiguous. V dropped 5 bases and J dropped 8 bases, with 15 bases sitting between them. This CDR3 comprises 13 residues. Germline V gene sequence: CDR1 MNHNS, CDR2 SASEGT. The CDR3 protein is CASSYWGEPEAFF. The CDR3, as DNA: TGTGCCAGCAGTTATTGGGGAGAACCAGAAGCTTTCTTT.

This clone has only a few counts. The chain combines TRBV29-1 with TRBJ2-3; 8 bases are shared with TRBD2. Germline trimming cut 7 bases from V and 2 bases from J; bases unmatched to any gene: 8. The CDR3 contains 14 residues. Germline-derived CDR1 and CDR2 are SQVTM and ANQGSEA. CDR3 protein: CSAPGLGVTDTQYF. The CDR3 region has the DNA TGCAGCGCCCCGGGACTAGGGGTCACAGATACGCAGTATTTT.

In its sample, this clone was seen a few times. This chain joins TRBV9 and TRBJ2-7, with 9 bases matching TRBD2. This CDR3 has 16 residues. The junction had 8 bases not matched to a gene; V was cut back by 2 bases and J by 2 bases. CDR1 and CDR2 from the germline V gene are SGDLS and YYNGEE. CDR3 DNA sequence: TGTGCCAGCAGCGTGGATAGCGGGAGCTTCGCCTACGAGCAGTACTTC. Its protein product is CASSVDSGSFAYEQYF.

This clone was seen once. The rearrangement uses TRBV27 and TRBJ2-1, with unresolved D. Trimming left V 2 bases short and J 0 bases short, with 14 bases between. CDR3 length: 17 amino acids. Germline V CDR1 and CDR2: MNHEY, SMNVEV (reference sequence). CDR3 amino acids: CASSLAPVVSSYNEQFF. In DNA form, the CDR3 reads TGTGCCAGCAGTTTAGCCCCTGTAGTGAGCTCCTACAATGAGCAGTTCTTC.

The chain uses TRBV27 and TRBJ2-5, with a tentative D call TRBD2 (5 bases). CDR3 length: 14 amino acids. V shed 0 bases and J shed 5 bases, with 10 bases lying between them. CDR1 MNHEY and CDR2 SMNVEV come from the germline V gene (reference sequence). The CDR3 loop is CASSLSVGGETQYF. The CDR3 bases are TGTGCCAGCAGTTTATCGGTCGGCGGGGAGACCCAGTACTTC.